This is a list of T cell receptor beta chains from one sample in a study of cytomegalovirus exposure and HLA in healthy donors. Measured with immunoSEQ multiplex PCR; TCRdb has only the in-frame clones, and not every one. The table lists about 190,000 clones, about 81% of them singletons. Sequenced: PBMCs. These receptors were obtained from a man aged 25 to 40 in good health and CMV-seropositive. Both conserved end residues are part of each CDR3. The D gene is left open where the match is weak. Size is omitted from some rows. Given values are once, few, many or a class for expanded clones.

TRBJ2-7 NA TRBD1 TRBV5-1 TGCGCCAGCAGCTTGGCTGGGACAGGGGGGCGCGAGCAGTACTTC CASSLAGTGGREQYF
TRBJ1-1 NA TRBD1 TRBV7-2 TGTGCCAGCAGCCGGACAGGAATGAACACTGAAGCTTTCTTT CASSRTGMNTEAFF
TRBJ1-4 NA NA TRBV7-9 TGTTCCAGCCAGCGGGGGGCTGGAGAAAAACTGTTTTTT CSSQRGAGEKLFF
TRBJ1-3 NA TRBD1 TRBV6-5 TGTGCCAGCAGTTACTCATTAGGGACAGGGAACACCATATATTTT CASSYSLGTGNTIYF
TRBJ2-7 NA TRBD1 TRBV19 TGTGCCAGTAGTGCCGGGACAGGTTCCCTCTACGAGCAGTACTTC CASSAGTGSLYEQYF
TRBJ1-5 few TRBD1 TRBV9 TGTGCCAGCAGCCGACAGGGGGATCAGCCCCAGCATTTT CASSRQGDQPQHF
TRBJ2-7 NA TRBD1 TRBV15 TGTGCCACCAGCAGAGACCAAGGGACAGTTTCCTACGAGCAGTACTTC CATSRDQGTVSYEQYF
TRBJ2-3 NA TRBD2 TRBV7-6 TGTGCCAGCACCCTAGCGGGCCCCACAGATACGCAGTATTTT CASTLAGPTDTQYF
TRBJ2-5 NA NA TRBV7-2 TGTGCCAGCAGCTCCGTAAGGGGAGAGACCCAGTACTTC CASSSVRGETQYF
TRBJ1-1 NA NA TRBV11-3 TGTGCCAGCAGCCCAATGGGAGGAAACACTGAAGCTTTCTTT CASSPMGGNTEAFF
TRBJ2-1 NA TRBD2 TRBV4-2 TGTGCCAGCAGCCACGGACTAGCGGGGTACAATGAGCAGTTCTTC CASSHGLAGYNEQFF
TRBJ2-7 NA TRBD1 TRBV30 TGTGCCGGATACCCCCGACAGGGGGCCCTCAGCTCCTACGAGCAGTACTTC CAGYPRQGALSSYEQYF
TRBJ2-7 NA TRBD2 TRBV29-1 TGCAGCGCCGATATAGCGGGAGCAGGCTACGAGCAGTACTTC CSADIAGAGYEQYF
TRBJ1-2 NA NA TRBV7-8 TGTGCCAGCACCCCTTCTGGAGGTGGGAGTGAGGGCTACACCTTC CASTPSGGGSEGYTF
TRBJ2-2 NA NA TRBV9 TGTGCCAGCAGCATCGACGGGACTCTAAACACCGGGGAGCTGTTTTTT CASSIDGTLNTGELFF
TRBJ2-5 NA TRBD1 TRBV4-1 TGCGCCAGCAGCTTGACAGGGCGGTACCAAGAGACCCAGTACTTC CASSLTGRYQETQYF
TRBJ2-2 NA NA TRBV29-1 TGCAGCGTTGATGGGGGCCTAAACACCGGGGAGCTGTTTTTT CSVDGGLNTGELFF
TRBJ2-7 NA NA TRBV28 TGTGCCAGCGCTTCGGCCTACGAGCAGTACTTC CASASAYEQYF
TRBJ1-2 NA TRBD1 TRBV30 TGTGCCTGGAGCGAAAACTACTTCGGGACAGGGGAAACTATAAACTATGGCTACACCTTC CAWSENYFGTGETINYGYTF
TRBJ2-3 NA NA TRBV7-8 TGTGCCAGCAGCTTAGCCCGAGCCCCGTTCCGCACAGATACGCAGTATTTT CASSLARAPFRTDTQYF
TRBJ2-7 NA TRBD1 TRBV7-9 TGTGCCAGCAGCTTGTTGACAGGGGGCTACGAGCAGTACTTC CASSLLTGGYEQYF
TRBJ2-6 NA NA TRBV7-3 TGTGCCAGCAGCTTCGGAGGGAGCTCTGGGGCCAACGTCCTGACTTTC CASSFGGSSGANVLTF